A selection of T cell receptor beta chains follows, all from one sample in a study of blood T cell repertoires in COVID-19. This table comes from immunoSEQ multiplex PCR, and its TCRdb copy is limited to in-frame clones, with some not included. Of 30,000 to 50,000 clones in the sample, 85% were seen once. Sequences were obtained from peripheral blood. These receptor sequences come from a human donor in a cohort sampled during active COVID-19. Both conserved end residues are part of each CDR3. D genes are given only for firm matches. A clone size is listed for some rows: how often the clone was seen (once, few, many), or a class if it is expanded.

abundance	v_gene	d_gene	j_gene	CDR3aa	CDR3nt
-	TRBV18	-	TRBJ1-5	CASSLSGSREGQPQHF	TGTGCCAGCTCACTATCGGGATCTAGAGAGGGACAGCCCCAGCATTTT
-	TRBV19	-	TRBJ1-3	CASSMEHHYGNTIYF	TGTGCCAGTAGTATGGAGCACCATTACGGAAACACCATATATTTT
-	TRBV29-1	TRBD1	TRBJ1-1	CSVGQGDTEAFF	TGCAGCGTCGGACAGGGGGACACAGAAGCTTTCTTT
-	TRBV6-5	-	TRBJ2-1	CASSYLSVGEQFF	TGTGCCAGCAGTTATCTGTCCGTCGGTGAGCAGTTCTTC
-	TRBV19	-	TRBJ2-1	CASGELVPYNEQFF	TGTGCCTCGGGAGAACTAGTCCCCTACAATGAGCAGTTCTTC
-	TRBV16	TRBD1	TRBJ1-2	CASSSRTGDYGYTF	TGTGCCAGCAGCTCGAGGACAGGGGACTATGGCTACACCTTC
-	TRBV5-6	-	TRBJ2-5	CASALRGRGILETQYF	TGTGCCAGCGCCCTCAGGGGCAGGGGTATTTTAGAGACCCAGTACTTC
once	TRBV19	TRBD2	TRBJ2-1	CASILTSGIANEQFF	TGTGCCAGTATCCTCACTAGCGGGATTGCGAATGAGCAGTTCTTC
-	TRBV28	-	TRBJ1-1	CASNLGGEATEAFF	TGTGCCAGCAACTTAGGGGGGGAGGCCACTGAAGCTTTCTTT
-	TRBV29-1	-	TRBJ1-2	CSVGEQDYGYTF	TGCAGCGTTGGAGAACAGGACTATGGCTACACCTTC
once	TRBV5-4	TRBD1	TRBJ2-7	CASSRQGGLSYEQYF	TGTGCCAGCAGCAGACAGGGTGGACTCTCCTACGAGCAGTACTTC
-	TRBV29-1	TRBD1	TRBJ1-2	CSVVGTGDGYTF	TGCAGCGTTGTGGGGACAGGGGATGGCTACACCTTC
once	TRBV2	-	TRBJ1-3	CASTGTRSGNTIYF	TGTGCCAGCACGGGGACACGCTCTGGAAACACCATATATTTT
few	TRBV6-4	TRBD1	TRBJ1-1	CASSYDRGTEAFF	TGTGCCAGCAGTTATGACAGGGGGACTGAAGCTTTCTTT
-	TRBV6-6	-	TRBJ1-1	CASSYSNRDTEAFF	TGTGCCAGCAGTTACTCGAACAGGGACACTGAAGCTTTCTTT
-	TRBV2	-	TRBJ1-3	CASSEGPLSGNTIYF	TGTGCCAGCAGTGAAGGGCCCCTCTCTGGAAACACCATATATTTT
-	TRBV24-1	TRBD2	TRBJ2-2	CATSEGGLTGELFF	TGTGCCACCAGTGAGGGAGGGCTCACCGGGGAGCTGTTTTTT
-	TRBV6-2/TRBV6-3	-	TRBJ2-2	CASSSVPNTGELFF	TGTGCCAGCAGTTCAGTGCCAAACACCGGGGAGCTGTTTTTT
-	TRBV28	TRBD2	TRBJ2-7	CASSLWRTSGYEQYF	TGTGCCAGCAGTTTATGGAGGACTAGCGGCTACGAGCAGTACTTC
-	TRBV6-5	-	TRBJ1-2	CASKPGTSYGYTF	TGTGCCAGCAAGCCAGGGACAAGTTATGGCTACACCTTC
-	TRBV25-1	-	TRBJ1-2	CASSEYQGTNYGYTF	TGTGCCAGCAGTGAATACCAGGGGACGAACTATGGCTACACCTTC
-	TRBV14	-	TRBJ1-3	CASSQVSPGNTIYF	TGTGCCAGCAGCCAAGTGAGTCCTGGAAACACCATATATTTT
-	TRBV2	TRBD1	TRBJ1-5	CASSESRDSLQPQHF	TGTGCCAGCAGTGAATCCCGGGACAGCCTTCAGCCCCAGCATTTT